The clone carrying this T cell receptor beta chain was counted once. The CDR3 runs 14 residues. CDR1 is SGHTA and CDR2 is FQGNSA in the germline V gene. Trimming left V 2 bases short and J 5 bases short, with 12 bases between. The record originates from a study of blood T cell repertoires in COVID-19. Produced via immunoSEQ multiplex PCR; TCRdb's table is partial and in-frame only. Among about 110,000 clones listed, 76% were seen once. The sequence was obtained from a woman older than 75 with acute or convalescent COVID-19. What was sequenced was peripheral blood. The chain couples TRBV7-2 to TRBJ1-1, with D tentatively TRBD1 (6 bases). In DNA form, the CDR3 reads TGTGCCAGCAGCTTATGGGGGGGCGAGACTGAAGCTTTCTTT. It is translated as CASSLWGGETEAFF.